This T cell receptor beta chain is drawn from a study of blood T cells in healthy people across ages. Trimming removed 7 bases at V and 4 bases at J, with 6 bases between. CDR1 is SEHNR and CDR2 is FQNEAQ in the germline V gene (reference sequence). The CDR3 spans 11 residues. A second PCR, run for about 7 to 11 cycles, used a sample-barcoded 5' primer plus a J-beta primer mix. TCRdb processed the 5' RACE reads anew with MiXCR; each CDR3 protein has one entry. The table lists hundreds of thousands of distinct CDR3 sequences, roughly three fifths of them singletons. This clonotype was found a few times.

The sequence derives from a man aged 35 to 55 in good health. What was sequenced was blood. This chain uses TRBV7-9 with TRBJ2-3; D call uncertain. The CDR3 DNA is TGTGCCAGCACAACTTCAGATACGCAGTATTTT. It codes for CASTTSDTQYF.